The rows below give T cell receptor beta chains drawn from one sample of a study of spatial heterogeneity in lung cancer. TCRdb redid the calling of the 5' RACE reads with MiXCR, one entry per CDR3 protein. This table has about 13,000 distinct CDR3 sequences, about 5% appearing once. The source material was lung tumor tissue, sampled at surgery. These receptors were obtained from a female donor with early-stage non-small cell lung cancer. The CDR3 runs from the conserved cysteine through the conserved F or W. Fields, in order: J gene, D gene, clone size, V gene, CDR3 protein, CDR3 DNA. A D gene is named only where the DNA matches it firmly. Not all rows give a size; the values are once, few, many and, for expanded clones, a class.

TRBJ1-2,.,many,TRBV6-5,CASSTTRGANYGYTF,TGTGCCAGCTCGACTACCCGGGGGGCTAACTATGGCTACACCTTC
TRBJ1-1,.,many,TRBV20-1,CSAIKRETNTEAFF,TGCAGTGCCATAAAACGGGAAACGAACACTGAAGCTTTCTTT
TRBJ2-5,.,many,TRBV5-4,CASSRQHRQETQYF,TGTGCCAGCAGCAGGCAGCACAGGCAAGAGACCCAGTACTTC
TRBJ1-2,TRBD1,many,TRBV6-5,CASRPTGGRDYGYTF,TGTGCCAGCAGACCGACAGGGGGCAGGGACTATGGCTACACCTTC
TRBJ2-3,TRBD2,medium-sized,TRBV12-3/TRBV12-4,CASSRTSGGNTQYF,TGTGCCAGCAGCCGGACTAGCGGGGGAAATACGCAGTATTTT
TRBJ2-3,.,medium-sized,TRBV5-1,CASSLIGGGTDTQYF,TGCGCCAGCAGCTTGATTGGAGGGGGAACAGATACGCAGTATTTT
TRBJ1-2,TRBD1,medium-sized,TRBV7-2,CASKQGANYGYTF,TGTGCCAGCAAACAGGGGGCCAACTATGGCTACACCTTC
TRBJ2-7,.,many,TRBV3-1,CASSRRTEQYF,TGTGCCAGCAGCCGTAGGACCGAGCAGTACTTC
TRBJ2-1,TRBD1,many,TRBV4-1,CASSHRRLTGGRSLAYNEQFF,TGCGCCAGCAGCCACCGCCGGCTGACAGGGGGCCGATCGCTGGCCTACAATGAGCAGTTCTTC
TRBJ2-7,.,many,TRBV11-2,CASSLGAGPYEQYF,TGTGCCAGCAGCTTAGGGGCAGGTCCCTACGAGCAGTACTTC
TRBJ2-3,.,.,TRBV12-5,CASATSNTDTQYF,TGTGCTAGTGCCACCAGTAACACAGATACGCAGTATTTT
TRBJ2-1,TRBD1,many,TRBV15,CATSRRGQVLNEQFF,TGTGCCACCAGCAGGAGAGGACAGGTCTTAAATGAGCAGTTCTTC
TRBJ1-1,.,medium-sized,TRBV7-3,CASSLTGNTEAFF,TGTGCCAGCAGCTTAACGGGGAACACTGAAGCTTTCTTT
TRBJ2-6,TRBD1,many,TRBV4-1,CASSHGDRGLSGANVLTF,TGCGCCAGCAGCCACGGCGACAGGGGCCTATCTGGGGCCAACGTCCTGACTTTC
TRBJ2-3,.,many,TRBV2,CASSIWASTDTQYF,TGTGCCAGCAGTATTTGGGCGAGCACAGATACGCAGTATTTT
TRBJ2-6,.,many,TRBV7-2,CASSSMGFGANVLTF,TGTGCCAGCAGTTCAATGGGGTTTGGGGCCAACGTCCTGACTTTC
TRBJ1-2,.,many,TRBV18,CASSPRGREGYTF,TGTGCCAGCTCACCAAGGGGCAGGGAAGGCTACACCTTC
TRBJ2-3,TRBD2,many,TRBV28,CASSSSTSFLLDTQYF,TGTGCCAGCAGTTCCTCGACTAGCTTTCTGTTGGATACGCAGTATTTT
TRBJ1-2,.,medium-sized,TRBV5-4,CASSFTLGDYGYTF,TGTGCCAGCAGCTTTACGCTTGGAGACTATGGCTACACCTTC
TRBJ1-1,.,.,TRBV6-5,CASSSDITEAFF,TGTGCCAGCAGTTCGGACATTACTGAAGCTTTCTTT
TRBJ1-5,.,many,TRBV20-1,CSAPSRQVGSNQPQHF,TGCAGTGCTCCCTCACGACAGGTAGGGAGCAATCAGCCCCAGCATTTT
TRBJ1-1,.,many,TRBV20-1,CSARDLVAEAFF,TGCAGTGCTAGAGATCTGGTAGCTGAAGCTTTCTTT
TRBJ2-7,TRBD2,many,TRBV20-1,CSARVAGSTYEQYF,TGCAGTGCTAGAGTAGCGGGGTCCACCTACGAGCAGTACTTC
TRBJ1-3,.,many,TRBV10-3,CAIRGDGGNTIYF,TGTGCCATCAGGGGCGACGGTGGAAACACCATATATTTT
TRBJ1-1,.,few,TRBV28,CASRGYGITEAFF,TGTGCCAGCAGAGGATACGGGATCACTGAAGCTTTCTTT